This T cell receptor beta chain was recorded in a study of blood T cell repertoires in COVID-19. Background on the study: Samples came from the United States, Italy and Spain, spanning acute and convalescent COVID-19. PBMCs, B-cell-depleted T cells, or T cells were the source of the cDNA or gDNA that made up the material.

Enrollees, roughly 18 to 90 years old, lived in 24 US areas. Participants were placed into cohorts based on the clinical history they reported. Trimming at V came to 5 bases and at J to 3 bases, leaving 9 bases not matched to a gene. This CDR3 has 15 residues. Germline CDR1 reads SEHNR; CDR2 reads FQNEAQ (reference sequence). The data were produced by immunoSEQ multiplex PCR, yet TCRdb's version contains in-frame clones alone and is incomplete. Of 200,000 to 250,000 clones in the sample, around 88% were seen once. Source material: PBMCs or T cells enriched from blood (not recorded which). J is TRBJ1-2 and V is TRBV7-9, with 7 bases that match TRBD1. This receptor was obtained from a woman aged 50 to 65 with acute COVID-19. CDR3 bases: TGTGCCAGCAGCAGAGGGAGGACAGGAGACTATGGCTACACCTTC. Its translation: CASSRGRTGDYGYTF.